The source of this T cell receptor (beta chain) is a study of blood T cell repertoires in COVID-19. For the study at large: Whether acute or convalescent, the COVID-19 samples came from the United States, Italy and Spain.

This study enrolled people aged 18 to 89 from about two dozen US geographic areas. Two consecutive negative NP/OP PCR tests, clearance, or resolved symptoms defined Cohort 3 recovery. This clone was found a few times. Original processing methods: How many nucleated cells were present was estimated from reference gene primer amplification. Method: immunoSEQ multiplex PCR; TCRdb's copy keeps in-frame clones and lacks some. That table is the source of V, J and clone size, and D and trimming were worked out from the DNA. The table records around 250,000 clones, 70% to 90% of them present only once. CDR3 length: 13 amino acids. Per the germline V gene, CDR1 is MDHEN and CDR2 is SYDVKM. V shed 6 bases and J 7 bases; nucleotides not matched to a gene: 9.

Input material: PBMCs or T cells enriched from blood (not recorded which). The sequence was obtained from a woman aged 50 to 60 who had recovered from COVID-19. The rearrangement links TRBV28 to TRBJ2-7; TRBD2 matches at 7 bases. In DNA form, the CDR3 reads TGTGCCAGCAGCCCCGGGACTATCGGGGAGCAGTACTTC. Translating it yields CASSPGTIGEQYF.